This entry concerns a single T cell receptor (beta chain). Its antigen remains unknown. This sample was taken from a study of radiotherapy plus CTLA-4 blockade in lung cancer. Looking at the study overall: An objective response was seen in around a sixth of patients, and disease control in about 30%. Broader study findings: Response was reportedly best predicted by early blood T cell clone dynamics, with interferon-beta. In blood, TCR clones derived from the tumor expanded after radiotherapy plus ipilimumab.

This CDR3 has 15 amino acids. The germline gives CDR1 SEHNR, CDR2 FQNEAQ (reference sequence). Each patient with chemo-refractory metastatic non-small-cell lung cancer was treated with focal radiation plus CTLA-4 blockade using ipilimumab. Sequencing used immunoSEQ multiplex PCR; TCRdb keeps in-frame clones, though not all of them. In the table there are around 82,000 clones, about four fifths of which are singletons. The receptor was derived from a human donor with non-small cell lung cancer whose response to radiotherapy plus ipilimumab could not be evaluated. Some clones in this sample may be carry-over from other donors' samples. The sample consisted of peripheral blood, taken from a patient treated with radiotherapy plus ipilimumab. The rearrangement uses TRBV7-9 and TRBJ2-5, with 7 bases matching TRBD1. The J call may not be correct, given that the DNA end is closer to TRBJ2-7. The CDR3 spells CASSLLNRGNYEQYF. The CDR3 bases are TGTGCCAGCAGCTTACTAAACAGGGGAAACTACGAGCAGTACTTC.